Listed below are T cell receptor beta chains from one sample, sequenced in a study of T cells after posttransplantation cyclophosphamide. Data came from immunoSEQ multiplex PCR; TCRdb stores just in-frame clones and leaves some out. The data hold about 32,000 clones, with more than 85% observed a single time. Sequenced sample: naive CD4+ T cells sorted from blood. The receptors here all came from a young man in good health and a related stem cell transplant donor. Each CDR3 is given with its conserved first and last residue. The D gene is left open where the match is weak. Not every row has a clone size; where given, it reads once, few, many or a size class.

abundance	v_gene	j_gene	d_gene	CDR3aa	CDR3nt
-	TRBV7-2	TRBJ2-7	TRBD2	CASTLSGGPNYEQYF	TGTGCCAGCACCCTTAGCGGGGGGCCGAACTACGAGCAGTACTTC
once	TRBV5-1	TRBJ1-1	-	CASSLGGGTEAFF	TGCGCCAGCAGCTTGGGAGGGGGCACTGAAGCTTTCTTT
-	TRBV28	TRBJ2-3	TRBD2	CASTSLANTDTQYF	TGTGCCAGCACCTCACTAGCGAACACAGATACGCAGTATTTT
-	TRBV5-1	TRBJ2-7	TRBD1	CASSLGTGGKREQYF	TGCGCCAGCAGCTTGGGGACAGGGGGAAAGCGCGAGCAGTACTTC
once	TRBV9	TRBJ1-1	-	CASSVVAGLNTEAFF	TGTGCCAGCAGCGTAGTGGCAGGATTGAACACTGAAGCTTTCTTT
-	TRBV19	TRBJ1-3	-	CASSDGVGNTIYF	TGTGCCAGTAGTGACGGGGTTGGAAACACCATATATTTT
-	TRBV9	TRBJ2-5	TRBD2	CASSVDLAGGLQETQYF	TGTGCCAGCAGCGTAGATCTAGCGGGGGGCCTCCAAGAGACCCAGTACTTC
-	TRBV6-6	TRBJ2-7	-	CASKDSASLEQYF	TGTGCCAGCAAAGACAGCGCCTCATTGGAGCAGTACTTC
-	TRBV18	TRBJ1-4	-	CATRSSVGSGAEKLFF	TGTGCCACCCGATCTTCTGTCGGGTCAGGGGCAGAAAAACTGTTTTTT
-	TRBV7-8	TRBJ1-1	-	CASSLGLRENTEAFF	TGTGCCAGCAGCTTAGGGTTGAGAGAGAACACTGAAGCTTTCTTT
-	TRBV6-5	TRBJ1-2	TRBD1	CASRKPGQINYGYTF	TGTGCCAGCAGAAAACCGGGACAGATAAACTATGGCTACACCTTC
-	TRBV6-5	TRBJ2-7	-	CASSATRQSYEQYF	TGTGCCAGCAGTGCGACGCGGCAATCCTACGAGCAGTACTTC
-	TRBV19	TRBJ1-5	-	CASSLPGQPQHF	TGTGCCAGTAGTTTACCGGGTCAGCCCCAGCATTTT
-	TRBV27	TRBJ2-7	TRBD1	CASSFGDPTGIHSYEQYF	TGTGCCAGCAGTTTTGGTGACCCGACAGGGATCCACTCCTACGAGCAGTACTTC
-	TRBV25-1	TRBJ2-7	TRBD1	CASSDEGTGSYEQYF	TGTGCCAGCAGTGATGAGGGGACAGGCTCCTACGAGCAGTACTTC
once	TRBV9	TRBJ2-1	TRBD1	CASSVRDRVGVGSYNEQFF	TGTGCCAGCAGCGTCCGGGACAGGGTGGGCGTGGGGTCCTACAATGAGCAGTTCTTC
once	TRBV5-4	TRBJ1-3	-	CASNSGTGNTIYF	TGTGCCAGCAATTCAGGGACTGGAAACACCATATATTTT
-	TRBV9	TRBJ2-1	-	CASSDRQTLGNEQFF	TGTGCCAGCAGCGACCGACAGACTCTCGGCAATGAGCAGTTCTTC
-	TRBV27	TRBJ2-7	-	CASSFGVSYEQYF	TGTGCCAGCAGTTTCGGTGTCTCCTACGAGCAGTACTTC
-	TRBV28	TRBJ1-4	TRBD1	CASKPQLRDRVSFTEKLFF	TGTGCCAGCAAACCTCAACTCCGGGACAGGGTTTCTTTTACGGAAAAACTGTTTTTT
once	TRBV11-2	TRBJ2-7	TRBD1	CASSLPPGQGYEQYF	TGTGCCAGCAGCTTACCTCCGGGACAGGGCTACGAGCAGTACTTC
-	TRBV19	TRBJ2-7	-	CASSTTASSYEQYF	TGTGCCAGTAGTACGACAGCGAGCTCCTACGAGCAGTACTTC
-	TRBV13	TRBJ2-7	TRBD1	CASSLAGDSSYEQYF	TGTGCCAGCAGCTTAGCCGGGGACAGTTCCTACGAGCAGTACTTC
-	TRBV19	TRBJ1-6	-	CASNVGQALNSPLHF	TGTGCCAGTAACGTCGGTCAGGCCCTAAATTCACCCCTCCACTTT
-	TRBV7-2	TRBJ1-1	-	CASSGQTGNTEAFF	TGTGCCAGCAGCGGTCAGACAGGGAACACTGAAGCTTTCTTT
-	TRBV9	TRBJ2-5	TRBD1	CASSLRGQGGETQYF	TGTGCCAGCAGCCTTAGGGGACAGGGGGGAGAGACCCAGTACTTC
-	TRBV7-6	TRBJ1-3	-	CASSLGPQGSGNTIYF	TGTGCCAGCAGCTTAGGCCCGCAGGGGTCTGGAAACACCATATATTTT
-	TRBV28	TRBJ1-4	TRBD1	CASSAGTVEKLFF	TGTGCCAGCAGTGCCGGGACAGTGGAAAAACTGTTTTTT
-	TRBV15	TRBJ1-1	TRBD1	CATSRSRTGDTEAFF	TGTGCCACCAGCAGATCCCGGACAGGGGACACTGAAGCTTTCTTT
-	TRBV5-6	TRBJ1-3	TRBD1	CASSSTGVGGNTIYF	TGTGCCAGCAGCTCGACAGGGGTTGGAGGAAACACCATATATTTT
once	TRBV29-1	TRBJ2-3	-	CSVEFRGRSTDTQYF	TGCAGCGTTGAATTCAGGGGTCGGAGCACAGATACGCAGTATTTT
-	TRBV29-1	TRBJ1-1	-	CSVEEAGSEAFF	TGCAGCGTTGAAGAGGCAGGCTCTGAAGCTTTCTTT
-	TRBV5-1	TRBJ2-3	TRBD2	CASRQASGGPTDTQYF	TGCGCCAGCAGACAAGCAAGCGGGGGGCCCACAGATACGCAGTATTTT
-	TRBV5-1	TRBJ2-2	TRBD2	CASSSGLAGGSNTGELFF	TGCGCCAGCAGCTCCGGACTAGCGGGGGGCTCGAACACCGGGGAGCTGTTTTTT
-	TRBV6-5	TRBJ2-2	-	CASSYRTPNTGELFF	TGTGCCAGCAGTTACAGGACTCCGAACACCGGGGAGCTGTTTTTT
-	TRBV6-1	TRBJ1-6	-	CASSELSSSYNSPLHF	TGTGCCAGCAGTGAGTTGTCGAGCTCCTATAATTCACCCCTCCACTTT
-	TRBV9	TRBJ1-1	TRBD1	CASSSRDRHEAFF	TGTGCCAGCAGCTCCCGGGACAGACATGAAGCTTTCTTT
-	TRBV7-9	TRBJ2-2	-	CASRENRFDGGELFF	TGTGCCAGCAGGGAGAACAGGTTCGACGGCGGGGAGCTGTTTTTT
-	TRBV19	TRBJ2-1	-	CASSAPFRGGDEQFF	TGTGCCAGTAGTGCCCCGTTTCGCGGGGGCGATGAGCAGTTCTTC
-	TRBV18	TRBJ1-6	-	CASSPLDNSPLHF	TGTGCCAGCTCACCACTAGATAATTCACCCCTCCACTTT
once	TRBV9	TRBJ1-6	TRBD1	CASSQGQGSPLHF	TGTGCCAGCAGCCAGGGACAGGGCTCACCCCTCCACTTT
-	TRBV18	TRBJ1-1	-	CASSPTPAGGMNTEAFF	TGTGCCAGCTCTCCAACCCCTGCAGGAGGGATGAACACTGAAGCTTTCTTT
-	TRBV11-3	TRBJ2-3	-	CASSRVRGSDTQYF	TGTGCCAGCAGCCGCGTCAGGGGATCGGATACGCAGTATTTT
-	TRBV5-1	TRBJ2-2	TRBD1	CASSLPGQLNTGELFF	TGCGCCAGCAGCTTGCCGGGACAGTTGAACACCGGGGAGCTGTTTTTT
-	TRBV5-4	TRBJ2-1	TRBD1	CASSLRDRFYNEQFF	TGTGCCAGCAGTCTAAGGGACAGATTTTACAATGAGCAGTTCTTC
once	TRBV6-5	TRBJ1-2	-	CASRDIAGGYTF	TGTGCCAGCAGGGATATAGCTGGTGGCTACACCTTC
-	TRBV5-6	TRBJ2-1	TRBD1	CASSPTGLVNEQFF	TGTGCCAGCAGCCCGACAGGGTTAGTAAATGAGCAGTTCTTC
-	TRBV6-1	TRBJ2-2	TRBD1	CASSGGGQGATGELFF	TGTGCCAGCAGTGGAGGGGGACAGGGGGCGACCGGGGAGCTGTTTTTT
-	TRBV7-7	TRBJ2-2	TRBD2	CASSLAPPLLAGRGELFF	TGTGCCAGCAGCTTAGCCCCTCCGCTCCTAGCGGGGCGCGGGGAGCTGTTTTTT
-	TRBV27	TRBJ1-5	TRBD1	CASIMTGSQPQHF	TGTGCCAGCATTATGACAGGGAGTCAGCCCCAGCATTTT